These 2 T cell receptor beta chains came from one sample sequenced in a study of shared clonotypes between healthy human individuals. TCRdb's copy holds only in-frame clones and misses some; the assay was immunoSEQ multiplex PCR. The sample lists hundreds of thousands of clones; approximately 96% were seen once. Naivety among CD8 cells was defined by CD45RO negativity and positive CCR7 selection, thereby excluding terminally differentiated effector memory CD45RA+ cells. The specimen was naive CD8+ T cells sorted from blood. Source of these receptors: a woman under 40 in good health.

The chain joins TRBV29-1 to TRBJ2-7; 8 nucleotides align to TRBD1. Germline V gene sequence: CDR1 SQVTM, CDR2 ANQGSEA. The CDR3 runs 11 residues. Germline trimming cut 7 bases from V and 4 bases from J; bases unmatched to any gene: 3. CDR3 nucleotides: TGCAGCGGAAGACAGGGGTACGAGCAGTACTTC. It codes for CSGRQGYEQYF.

The V and J genes are TRBV6-1 and TRBJ2-7; 10 bases are shared with TRBD1. The V and J ends lost 6 bases and 3 bases, in that order; junction bases with no gene match: 5. Looked up from germline, CDR1 is MNHNS and CDR2 is SASEGT. This CDR3 comprises 14 residues. The CDR3 sequence: CASRVGQGGYEQYF. CDR3 in DNA: TGTGCCAGCAGAGTTGGACAGGGGGGCTACGAGCAGTACTTC.